The entry that follows covers one TCR beta chain sequence. Its antigen remains unknown. A read error may produce the germline difference seen at one junction end. The sort gate was single viable CD3+CD4+CD8-CD45RO+ cells for memory CD4+ T cells. The sample comes from a study of memory CD4+ T cells and cytomegalovirus serostatus. Study findings and constraints: CD4+ memory repertoires contained about two fifths of the 164 reported CMV TCRbeta sequences.

Germline CDR1 and CDR2: GTSNPN and SVGIG (reference sequence). The CDR3 has 12 residues. In the study's own analysis: After removing out-of-frame reads, around 2.2 million distinct TCRbeta sequences remained. Profiled with immunoSEQ multiplex PCR; TCRdb holds only in-frame clones, not every one. V, J and clone size are taken as reported in that table, and D and trimming were inferred from the DNA itself. The top ten clones hold 2.6% of a sample with tens of thousands of clones, over 65% of them seen once. Sequenced input: memory CD4+ T cells from blood. The receptor comes from an adult in good health and CMV-seropositive. The chain employs TRBV30 and TRBJ1-2; possibly TRBD1 for D (5 bases). The CDR3 DNA sequence: TGTGCCTGGGGCAGGGTGTCCTATGGCTGCACCTTC. Its translation: CAWGRVSYGCTF.